One and the same sample provided the 31 T cell receptor beta chains below, sequenced in a study of beta chain features in type 1 diabetes. Whole-study results and caveats: All four CD4+ subsets of Type 1 diabetes patients contained TCRB CDR3s that were moderately but significantly shorter.

No antigens are known for them. All of the isolated RNA was reverse transcribed, so expressed TCRB transcripts were sequenced. Sequencing was performed with immunoSEQ multiplex PCR; in TCRdb, only in-frame clones are kept and a portion is missing. The sample includes roughly 340,000 clones, approximately 13% of them seen just once. The source material was naive CD4+ T cells from blood. The receptors were sampled from a woman aged 18-29 years with type 1 diabetes.

This clone showed up just once. V gene TRBV11-2 combines with J gene TRBJ2-1; 9 bases line up with TRBD2. The CDR3 sequence is 15 residues long. CDR1 and CDR2 (germline): SGHAT, FQNNGV. With V trimmed by 5 bases and J by 5 bases, 7 bases remained unmatched. This CDR3 is CASSPTSGYNNEQFF. CDR3 in DNA: TGTGCCAGCAGCCCGACTAGCGGATATAACAATGAGCAGTTCTTC.

This clone was seen more than once but under ten times. The V gene is TRBV29-1, the J gene TRBJ2-1, with 11 bases that match TRBD2. Losses at the gene ends were 4 bases for V and 7 bases for J; bases not matched to a gene: 9. The CDR3 has 15 amino acids. CDR1 is SQVTM and CDR2 is ANQGSEA in the germline V gene. CDR3 sequence (DNA): TGCAGCGTTGGTCTAGCGGGAGGTCTGGGTAATGAGCAGTTCTTC. It yields the protein CSVGLAGGLGNEQFF.

In regard to this clone: Within the sample, other DNA sequences also encode this same CDR3. The rearrangement uses TRBV19 and TRBJ2-7, with TRBD1 matching over 8 bases. Germline CDR1 is LNHDA and CDR2 is SQIVND (reference sequence). The trim removed 7 bases at V and 3 bases at J, leaving 5 bases unmatched. The CDR3 runs 13 residues. CDR3 amino acids: CASKPGTGYEQYF. Here the CDR3 DNA reads TGTGCCAGTAAGCCCGGGACAGGCTACGAGCAGTACTTC.

This clone was observed many times. V usage is TRBV23-1 and J usage is TRBJ1-3, with D tentatively TRBD1 (5 bases). TRBV23-1 is recorded as an ORF, its role being uncertain. V was shortened by 0 bases and J by 8 bases, with 14 bases between the two germline ends. There are 15 residues in the CDR3. CDR3: CASSQSPKQDYTIYF. The CDR3 coding sequence is TGCGCCAGCAGTCAATCGCCCAAACAGGATTACACCATATATTTT.

V and J are TRBV12-2 and TRBJ2-1; no check of the table's D call, TRBD2, against the DNA was made. TRBV12-2 represents a pseudogene. CDR3 length equals 16 residues. This chain's CDR3 is CASLITGLALNNEQFF. The CDR3, as DNA: TGTGCAAGTCTGATCACGGGACTAGCGTTGAACAATGAGCAGTTCTTC.

Only a few counts were recorded for this clone. The V and J genes are TRBV19 and TRBJ2-1; 15 bases map to TRBD2. With V trimmed by 8 bases and J by 9 bases, 2 bases remained unmatched. Germline assignment: CDR1 LNHDA and CDR2 SQIVND (reference sequence). CDR3 size: 13 residues. CDR3 sequence (DNA): TGTGCCAGTGGACTAGCGGGAGGGGGTGAGCAGTTCTTC. Protein: CASGLAGGGEQFF.

The sample holds a few counts of this clone. The chain recombines TRBV7-2 with TRBJ2-3; D is unclear. V gave up 3 bases and J gave up 2 bases, with 9 bases separating them. The CDR3 runs to 14 residues. Germline V lookup: CDR1 SGHTA, CDR2 FQGNSA. CDR3 DNA sequence: TGTGCCAGCAGCTTCACAGTAATCACAGATACGCAGTATTTT. Translation gives CASSFTVITDTQYF.

The table lists this clone with a few counts. The chain recombines TRBV30 with TRBJ1-1; TRBD1 might be the D (5 bases). V was pared by 4 bases and J by 2 bases, with 11 bases between. The CDR3 length is 13 residues. The germline V gene has CDR1 GTSNPN and CDR2 SVGIG (reference sequence). CDR3 bases: TGTGCCTGGAATCAGGGAACTAACACTGAAGCTTTCTTT. Its protein is CAWNQGTNTEAFF.

This chain joins TRBV5-1 and TRBJ2-1; possible D gene TRBD2, 6 bases. Trimming took off 3 bases at V and 8 bases at J, with 6 bases between the two ends. Per the germline V gene, CDR1 is SGHRS and CDR2 is YFSETQ. The length of the CDR3 is 11 residues. CDR3 loop: CASSWEDEQFF. The CDR3 DNA sequence: TGCGCCAGCAGCTGGGAGGATGAGCAGTTCTTC.

This clone was seen a few times. This sequence joins TRBV5-1 and TRBJ1-1; no clear D gene. The germline V gene encodes CDR1 SGHRS and CDR2 YFSETQ. CDR3 length: 16 residues. With 1 base removed from V and 1 base from J, the gap between germline ends came to 14 bases. CDR3 bases: TGCGCCAGCAGCTTGTCCCAGGCCCGGGGGAACACTGAAGCTTTCTTT. This codes for CASSLSQARGNTEAFF.

The chain joins TRBV11-2 to TRBJ1-2, with 8 bases matching TRBD1. The CDR3 sequence is 14 residues long. The V segment lost 5 bases and the J segment 2 bases; nucleotides outside the gene matches: 4. Germline V gene sequence: CDR1 SGHAT, CDR2 FQNNGV. The CDR3 loop is CASSPGTGNYGYTF. The DNA for the CDR3 is TGTGCCAGCAGCCCCGGGACAGGCAACTATGGCTACACCTTC. Full variable domain (missing parts from reference TRBV11-2 and TRBJ1-2): EAGVAQSPRYKIIEKRQSVAFWCNPISGHATLYWYQQILGQGPKLLIQFQNNGVVDDSQLPKDRFSAERLKGVDSTLKIQPAKLEDSAVYLCASSPGTGNYGYTFGSGTRLTVV.

The rearrangement uses TRBV30 and TRBJ1-1, with D perhaps TRBD1 (6 bases). Per germline, CDR1 GTSNPN and CDR2 SVGIG (reference sequence). This CDR3 is built from 13 residues. V lost 8 bases and J lost 9, with 22 bases in between. CDR3 DNA: TGTGCCGGGGGAGGGGACATCTTACCGAAAGCTTTCTTT. It encodes CAGGGDILPKAFF. The whole variable domain, filled in from reference TRBV30 and TRBJ1-1, reads SQTIHQWPATLVQPVGSPLSLECTVEGTSNPNLYWYRQAAGRGLQLLFYSVGIGQISSEVPQNLSASRPQDRQFILSSKKLLLSDSGFYLCAGGGDILPKAFFGQGTRLTVV.

This clone was detected a few times. The rearrangement links TRBV7-8 to TRBJ1-2; 7 nucleotides line up with TRBD1. This CDR3 spans 18 amino acids. The V and J ends lost 2 bases and 6 bases, in that order; junction bases with no gene match: 18. Germline V gives CDR1 SGHVS, CDR2 FQNEAQ. CDR3 protein: CASSLFIRSAGTADGYTF. In nucleotides, the CDR3 is TGTGCCAGCAGCTTATTTATCCGGTCAGCAGGGACAGCCGATGGCTACACCTTC.

The CDR3 DNA reads TGTGCCAGCAGCCAACAGGGACAGGGGCGGAACGAGCAGTACTTC. Translating gives CASSQQGQGRNEQYF. The rearrangement joins TRBV14 to TRBJ2-7; 10 bases are a match to TRBD1. Trimming at V came to 2 bases and at J to 5 bases, leaving 6 bases not matched to a gene. This CDR3 region has 15 residues. Germline-derived CDR1 and CDR2 are SGHDN and FVKESK.

This chain links TRBV5-1 with TRBJ2-3; D is unresolved. V lost 4 bases, J lost 0 bases, and 9 bases lay in between. CDR1 is SGHRS, CDR2 YFSETQ, per germline. This CDR3 comprises 14 residues. The DNA of the CDR3 is TGCGCCAGCAGCGAAGCGTGGAGCACAGATACGCAGTATTTT. Encoded protein: CASSEAWSTDTQYF. The full variable domain, its missing parts supplied by reference TRBV5-1 and TRBJ2-3, is KAGVTQTPRYLIKTRGQQVTLSCSPISGHRSVSWYQQTPGQGLQFLFEYFSETQRNKGNFPGRFSGRQFSNSRSEMNVSTLELGDSALYLCASSEAWSTDTQYFGPGTRLTVL.

This clone was found a few times. The CDR3 bases are TGTGCCAGCAGCTTGGCCGGGGCTAGCGGGAGTACGGATACGCAGTATTTT. This translates into CASSLAGASGSTDTQYF. The chain joins TRBV5-4 to TRBJ2-3; 10 nucleotides match TRBD2. The CDR3 runs to 17 residues. Trimming cost V 0 bases and J 6 bases; bases outside gene matches: 10. CDR1 and CDR2 (germline): SGHNT, YYREEE (reference sequence).

The CDR3 is CSAFRGPRETQYF. In DNA, the CDR3 is TGCAGCGCCTTTAGGGGGCCTCGGGAGACCCAGTACTTC. V is TRBV29-1 and J is TRBJ2-5; TRBD1 agrees at 7 bases. J gave up 5 bases and V 7 bases, and 10 bases lay outside the gene matches. The length of the CDR3 is 13 residues. Germline-derived CDR1 and CDR2 are SQVTM and ANQGSEA.

This clone was recorded a few times. V and J are TRBV18 and TRBJ1-2; tentative D call: TRBD1 (6 bases). V was pared by 6 bases and J by 4 bases, with 15 bases between. Per the germline V gene, CDR1 is KGHSH and CDR2 is LQKENI. CDR3 size: 14 residues. The DNA for the CDR3 is TGTGCCAGCTCCCCCGGGACATCCGGCTATGGCTACACCTTC. It translates to CASSPGTSGYGYTF.

The J gene is TRBJ2-3, the V gene TRBV5-1, with D maybe TRBD1 (5 bases). The CDR3 consists of 15 residues. Trimming took 0 bases from V and 4 from J, leaving 12 bases between them. Germline V CDR1 and CDR2: SGHRS, YFSETQ. CDR3 nucleotide sequence: TGCGCCAGCAGCTTGGCCGCGCAGGGATCAGATACGCAGTATTTT. This sequence encodes CASSLAAQGSDTQYF.

The CDR3 protein is CASTPRYGSGRGTDTQYF. CDR3 nucleotides: TGTGCCAGTACCCCACGATACGGTAGCGGGAGAGGTACAGATACGCAGTATTTT. The chain is built from TRBV19 and TRBJ2-3, with 9 bases lining up with TRBD2. CDR3 length: 18 amino acids. Germline trimming cut 7 bases from V and 3 bases from J; bases unmatched to any gene: 17. CDR1 and CDR2 (germline): LNHDA, SQIVND (reference sequence).

In DNA form, the CDR3 reads TGCAGTGCTAGTTGGGGGGGCTGGGCTTTCTTT. This gives the protein CSASWGGWAFF. This sequence joins TRBV20-1 and TRBJ1-1; maybe TRBD1 (6 bases). The CDR3 loop spans 11 amino acids. V was pared by 3 bases and J by 11 bases, with 13 bases between. Germline CDR1 is DFQATT and CDR2 is SNEGSKA (reference sequence).

This clone came up a few times. The chain uses TRBV29-1 and TRBJ2-2; D is unclear. This CDR3 is 12 amino acids long. Germline assignment: CDR1 SQVTM and CDR2 ANQGSEA. Trimming shortened V by 4 bases and J by 2 bases, and 5 bases separated the two germline ends. DNA of the CDR3: TGCAGCGTTGTATCCAACACCGGGGAGCTGTTTTTT. Encoded protein: CSVVSNTGELFF.

The J gene is TRBJ2-4, the V gene TRBV7-2; D is undetermined. V gave up 4 bases and J gave up 0 bases, with 7 bases separating them. The CDR3 has 14 amino acids. Germline CDR1 and CDR2: SGHTA and FQGNSA. CDR3 protein: CASSSSLAKNIQYF. As DNA, the CDR3 is TGTGCCAGCAGCTCTAGTTTAGCCAAAAACATTCAGTACTTC.

V gene TRBV5-1 combines with J gene TRBJ1-1, with D perhaps TRBD1 (5 bases). The V gene's germline CDR1 is SGHRS and CDR2 YFSETQ. This CDR3 has 14 residues. The V and J ends lost 3 bases and 1 base respectively, with 10 bases between them. CDR3 coding DNA: TGCGCCAGCAGCTATCGGGGGGGGAACACTGAAGCTTTCTTT. Its translation is CASSYRGGNTEAFF.

This chain connects TRBV5-4 to TRBJ2-7, with TRBD2 matching 7 bases. The CDR3 has 16 amino acids. After removal of 3 bases from V and 6 bases from J, the junction contained 15 bases not matched to a gene. The germline CDR1 and CDR2 sequences are SGHNT and YYREEE (reference sequence). CDR3 loop: CASSSPGGMGLGEQYF. DNA of the CDR3: TGTGCCAGCAGCTCCCCGGGGGGAATGGGATTGGGCGAGCAGTACTTC.

This chain links TRBV19 with TRBJ2-6; 9 bases match TRBD2. Germline V lookup: CDR1 LNHDA, CDR2 SQIVND (reference sequence). Losses at the gene ends were 3 bases for V and 3 bases for J; bases not matched to a gene: 6. The CDR3 has 17 amino acids. CDR3 sequence reads: CASSMLAGTYGANVLTF. The DNA for the CDR3 is TGTGCCAGTAGTATGCTAGCGGGAACCTATGGGGCCAACGTCCTGACTTTC.

This clone was picked up a small number of times. The chain combines TRBV18 with TRBJ1-2; no definite D call. The CDR3 is 13 residues long. The germline V and J ends were trimmed by 0 bases and 3 bases, with 5 bases remaining between them. Germline V CDR1 and CDR2: KGHSH, LQKENI. CDR3 protein: CASSPPGYYGYTF. CDR3 coding DNA: TGTGCCAGCTCACCACCCGGGTACTATGGCTACACCTTC.

This chain joins TRBV2 and TRBJ2-7; TRBD2 agrees at 12 bases. Germline lookup yields CDR1 SNHLY and CDR2 FYNNEI. Unmatched junction bases numbered 4, after V lost 7 bases and J lost 3 bases. The CDR3 totals 14 residues. The CDR3 nucleotides read TGTGCCAGCACTGCGACTAGCGGGAGCTACGAGCAGTACTTC. Translated: CASTATSGSYEQYF.

This clone was seen a few times. The chain uses TRBV9 and TRBJ1-5; weak D call: TRBD1 (6 bases). The CDR3 has 15 residues. Germline CDR1 SGDLS, CDR2 YYNGEE. With 3 bases removed from V and 3 bases from J, the gap between germline ends came to 13 bases. CDR3 in amino acids: CASSASQGPNQPQHF. CDR3 DNA sequence: TGTGCCAGCAGCGCCTCACAGGGCCCCAATCAGCCCCAGCATTTT.

This clone appeared a few times. The chain joins TRBV20-1 to TRBJ1-1; D gene unclear. Germline CDR1 DFQATT, CDR2 SNEGSKA (reference sequence). The CDR3 is made up of 11 amino acids. Trimming removed 2 bases from V and 2 bases from J, with 3 bases in between. This CDR3 is CSARQNTEAFF. CDR3 nucleotides: TGCAGTGCTAGACAAAACACTGAAGCTTTCTTT.

This clone showed up just a few times. The chain couples TRBV5-1 to TRBJ2-1, with D maybe TRBD2 (5 bases). The V and J ends lost 1 base and 0 bases respectively, with 8 bases between them. CDR3 length: 15 residues. Germline-derived CDR1 and CDR2 are SGHRS and YFSETQ. CDR3 coding DNA: TGCGCCAGCAGCTTGATGGGGAGCTCCTACAATGAGCAGTTCTTC. This gives the protein CASSLMGSSYNEQFF.